The 9 T cell receptor beta chains listed next were all sequenced from one sample in a study of T cell responses to AZD1222 COVID-19 vaccine (dated by TCRdb to the early 2020s). Library generation was performed with the immunoSEQ multiplex PCR assay. TCRdb stores this immuneACCESS table with in-frame sequences only. Part of the clones is absent; in the studies checked, under half of the shortfall reflects unresolved V genes, and no reason is known for the rest. This sample holds 150,000 or so clones; 90% were observed only once. Approximately 4% of the sample goes to the ten largest clones. What this sample's time point label stands for: about 28 days (+/-7) after the second vaccine dose. Taken with the paper, the label for treatment or condition translates to: meningococcal conjugate vaccine given as trial control. The material was peripheral blood, obtained 28 days after the second dose of the MenACWY control vaccine. The source is an adult who received the MenACWY meningococcal vaccine as a control.

V is TRBV4-1 and J is TRBJ1-1; unclear D gene. Trimming removed 1 base at V and 1 base at J, with 13 bases between. The germline V gene has CDR1 MGHRA and CDR2 YSYEKL. CDR3 length equals 16 residues. CDR3 bases: TGCGCCAGCAGCCAAGTATCGGGGTTGGGGAACACTGAAGCTTTCTTT. It is translated as CASSQVSGLGNTEAFF.

CDR3 residues: CASSWVLQETQYF. CDR3 DNA sequence: TGTGCCAGCAGCTGGGTCCTTCAAGAGACCCAGTACTTC. This chain uses TRBV5-4 with TRBJ2-5; no reliable D call. V lost 3 bases and J 2 bases, leaving 8 bases between the germline ends. The CDR3 consists of 13 residues. The germline gives CDR1 SGHNT, CDR2 YYREEE (reference sequence). Full variable domain (missing parts from reference TRBV5-4 and TRBJ2-5): ETGVTQSPTHLIKTRGQQVTLRCSSQSGHNTVSWYQQALGQGPQFIFQYYREEENGRGNFPPRFSGLQFPNYSSELNVNALELDDSALYLCASSWVLQETQYFGPGTRLLVL.

The genes are TRBV10-2 and TRBJ2-7; D gene uncertain. CDR1 and CDR2 from the germline V gene are WSHSY and SAAADI. Trimming stripped 8 bases from V and 7 bases from J, with 18 bases between. The CDR3 is made up of 13 amino acids. This CDR3 is CASVYSYQGEQYF. CDR3 in DNA: TGCGCCAGCGTATACTCATACCAAGGAGAGCAGTACTTC.

This clone was seen only a few times. The chain joins TRBV18 to TRBJ2-7; tentatively, D is TRBD1 or TRBD2 (5 bases each). Germline-derived CDR1 and CDR2 are KGHSH and LQKENI. The V and J ends lost 2 bases and 2 bases respectively, with 7 bases between them. The CDR3 runs to 13 residues. The DNA for the CDR3 is TGTGCCAGCTCACCAGGGGACCCCTACGAGCAGTACTTC. It codes for CASSPGDPYEQYF.

The chain has TRBV6-5 and TRBJ1-2, with D perhaps matching TRBD1 (5 bases). Deletions cut 4 bases from V and 1 base from J, with 16 bases between. The germline V gene has CDR1 MNHEY and CDR2 SVGAGI. This CDR3 is 16 amino acids long. The CDR3 is CASSSLAGGYNYGYTF. The CDR3 DNA reads TGTGCCAGCAGTTCCTTGGCGGGGGGATATAACTATGGCTACACCTTC.

The genes are TRBV28 and TRBJ1-5; weak D call: TRBD1 (5 bases). Trimming took 5 bases from V and 3 from J, leaving 14 bases between them. There are 15 residues in the CDR3. CDR1 and CDR2 from the germline V gene are MDHEN and SYDVKM. The CDR3 DNA follows: TGTGCCAGCAGTAACTCGGGACCCCACAATCAGCCCCAGCATTTT. Its protein product is CASSNSGPHNQPQHF.

This rearrangement joins TRBV4-3 to TRBJ1-2; 7 bases agree with TRBD1. This CDR3 region has 17 residues. The V gene end was trimmed by 4 bases and the J gene end by 5 bases; junction bases not matched to a gene: 16. Germline values: CDR1 LGHNA, CDR2 YSLEER. CDR3 amino acids: CASSPARGPVIRYGYTF. The CDR3 DNA follows: TGCGCCAGCAGCCCAGCGAGGGGGCCGGTAATACGGTATGGCTACACCTTC.

This clone was seen only a few times. The chain uses TRBV5-1 and TRBJ1-2; the D gene is possibly TRBD1 (5 bases). CDR3 length: 15 amino acids. V was clipped by 0 bases and J by 5 bases, with 14 bases between them. CDR1 and CDR2 from the germline V gene are SGHRS and YFSETQ. The CDR3 region has the DNA TGCGCCAGCAGCTTGGACTCTGGGGCAAGGTATGGCTACACCTTC. It codes for CASSLDSGARYGYTF.

This clone was detected only a few times. The gene calls are TRBV27 and TRBJ2-2; D is ambiguous. Germline V gene sequence: CDR1 MNHEY, CDR2 SMNVEV (reference sequence). Trimming cost V 5 bases and J 6 bases, with 16 bases left between them. The CDR3 consists of 15 residues. The CDR3 loop reads CASSAHLKTPGELFF. As DNA, the CDR3 is TGTGCCAGCAGTGCGCACCTCAAGACCCCCGGGGAGCTGTTTTTT.